The clone carrying this TCR beta chain was observed at least ten times. Its antigen is not known. Individually, cDNA molecules had unique molecular identifiers attached to them. Each CDR3 protein gets one entry after TCRdb re-called the 5' RACE reads with MiXCR. The sample lists about 69,000 distinct CDR3 sequences, 3.5% to 6% seen once, with around 3.4% in the top ten. These data are taken from a study of early T cells in non-severe SARS-CoV-2 infection. Study as a whole: With bulk RNA from unsorted whole blood as input, sequencing yielded unpaired chains. Study-level findings and limits: Matching against VDJdb likely underestimated virus-specific expansions, favoring anti-spike CD8.

Sequencing was performed on whole blood, taken at baseline. This sequence originates from an adult who was a healthcare worker with PCR-confirmed SARS-CoV-2 infection or an uninfected control (not recorded which). The donor label of this sample is uncertain.

The chain's CDR3 is CASSGGTGGMNTEAFF. Written as DNA, the CDR3 is TGCGCCAGCAGTGGAGGGACAGGGGGTATGAACACTGAAGCTTTCTTT. V usage is TRBV10-1 and J usage is TRBJ1-1; 11 bases match TRBD1. The germline gives CDR1 WNHNN, CDR2 SYGVQD (reference sequence). The CDR3 spans 16 residues. V lost 4 bases, J lost 0 bases, and 4 bases stayed unmatched.